This T cell receptor beta chain emerged from a study of blood T cell repertoires in COVID-19. Study-wide context: Some COVID-19 samples were acute and others convalescent; all came from the United States, Italy and Spain. T cells, B-cell-depleted T cells, or PBMCs supplied cDNA or gDNA.

The CDR3 is 13 residues long. Per germline, CDR1 SGHTA and CDR2 FQGNSA. The germline V and J ends were trimmed by 1 base and 12 bases, with 13 bases remaining between them. In the source study's methods: Reference gene primers were amplified, and this amplification served to estimate nucleated cell counts. Sequencing was performed with immunoSEQ multiplex PCR; in TCRdb, only in-frame clones are kept and a portion is missing. From that table come the V and J calls and clone size; the DNA was used to work out D and trimming. The table shows 65,000 to 90,000 clones, with roughly 87% occurring only once.

The V call is TRBV7-2, the J call TRBJ2-1; D is ambiguous. Sequenced sample: peripheral blood. This clonotype was obtained from a woman aged 45-65 years with active or convalescent COVID-19. The CDR3 loop is CASSLGSPYGQFF. CDR3 sequence (DNA): TGTGCCAGCAGCTTAGGGTCCCCCTACGGGCAGTTCTTC.